A single T cell receptor (beta chain) is shown here with its context. The target antigen is unknown. Repertoires were generated with immunoSEQ multiplex PCR, while TCRdb's copy carries only in-frame clones and drops some. Of around 400,000 clones listed, around nine tenths are singletons. The source of the sample is a study of Ad26.COV2.S vaccination and SARS-CoV-2 variants. Study-wide background: A participant enrolled in the COV1001 Ad26.COV2.S trial arm provided the sample. Each vaccinee took Ad26.COV2.S intramuscularly, once or twice 56 days apart. The study's findings and limits: Across vaccine and placebo recipients, the breadth of non-spike TCRs was similar.

Treatment of the sample: roughly 18 received Ad26.COV2.S at low or high dose, single or two shots; 5 received placebo; per-sample allocation not given. Specimens were obtained on day 63 following the first vaccine or placebo injection. The sample consisted of peripheral blood, taken in a trial of Ad26.COV2.S vaccine versus placebo. This TCR was sampled from a person between 18 and 59 years old who received the Ad26.COV2.S COVID-19 vaccine or a placebo.

The CDR3 loop reads CASSFTFLTGPHADTQYF. CDR3 sequence (DNA): TGTGCCAGCAGTTTTACCTTTTTGACAGGGCCCCACGCAGATACGCAGTATTTT. The chain recombines TRBV27 with TRBJ2-3; 7 bases map to TRBD1. The CDR3 runs to 18 residues. CDR1 and CDR2 from the germline V gene are MNHEY and SMNVEV (reference sequence). V was pared by 3 bases and J by 4 bases, with 16 bases of the junction left unmatched.